A selection of T cell receptor beta chains follows, all from one sample in a study of CD8+ T cells in alopecia areata. The protocol was immunoSEQ multiplex PCR, while the TCRdb copy is restricted to in-frame clones and leaves out a portion. Among 180,000 or so clones listed, less than 70% were seen once. This specimen consisted of CD8+ T cells sorted from blood, obtained at week 24, from a patient treated with tofacitinib. The receptors come from a human donor with alopecia areata. Each CDR3 is given with its conserved first and last residue. D genes are given only for firm matches. Part of the rows lack a size; the others show once, few, many or a class for expanded clones.

clone size: NA
J gene: TRBJ1-2
D gene: NA
V gene: TRBV29-1
CDR3 DNA: TGCAGCGTTGAAGAACGACCCGTGGATTACACCTTC
CDR3 protein: CSVEERPVDYTF

clone size: NA
J gene: TRBJ1-1
D gene: NA
V gene: TRBV6-5
CDR3 DNA: TGTGCCAGCCTCCCTCGGGATGGTGAAGCTTTCTTT
CDR3 protein: CASLPRDGEAFF

clone size: NA
J gene: TRBJ1-2
D gene: NA
V gene: TRBV29-1
CDR3 DNA: TGCAGCGTTTACAGGGATGGCTACACCTTC
CDR3 protein: CSVYRDGYTF

clone size: NA
J gene: TRBJ2-3
D gene: NA
V gene: TRBV25-1
CDR3 DNA: TGTGCCAGCAGTGGTGGACATTCGGATACGCAGTATTTT
CDR3 protein: CASSGGHSDTQYF

clone size: NA
J gene: TRBJ2-1
D gene: NA
V gene: TRBV30
CDR3 DNA: TGTGCCTGGAGTTGGGGGCAATACAATGAGCAGTTCTTC
CDR3 protein: CAWSWGQYNEQFF

clone size: NA
J gene: TRBJ2-7
D gene: NA
V gene: TRBV5-6
CDR3 DNA: TGTGCCAGCAGTTGGGGGGATTCCTACGAGCAGTACTTC
CDR3 protein: CASSWGDSYEQYF

clone size: NA
J gene: TRBJ1-5
D gene: NA
V gene: TRBV29-1
CDR3 DNA: TGCAGCGTGGACATACGATGGGACATCCCTGGCGAAACCGACCGTCAATATAGCAATCAGCCCCAGCATTTT
CDR3 protein: CSVDIRWDIPGETDRQYSNQPQHF

clone size: NA
J gene: TRBJ1-1
D gene: NA
V gene: TRBV15
CDR3 DNA: TGTGCCACCAGCAGAAGCCCCACAGGGAAAACTGAAGCTTTCTTT
CDR3 protein: CATSRSPTGKTEAFF

clone size: NA
J gene: TRBJ1-2
D gene: NA
V gene: TRBV14
CDR3 DNA: TGTGCCAGCAGCCAAGAAGGACAGCGCTACTATGGCTACACCTTC
CDR3 protein: CASSQEGQRYYGYTF

clone size: NA
J gene: TRBJ2-7
D gene: TRBD1
V gene: TRBV7-8
CDR3 DNA: TGTGCCAGCAGCTTAGCGGGGACAGGGGGCGGCTACGAGCAGTACTTC
CDR3 protein: CASSLAGTGGGYEQYF

clone size: NA
J gene: TRBJ2-7
D gene: TRBD1
V gene: TRBV13
CDR3 DNA: TGTGCCAGCAGCTCCGGGACAGGGACCTACGAGCAGTACTTC
CDR3 protein: CASSSGTGTYEQYF

clone size: once
J gene: TRBJ2-7
D gene: NA
V gene: TRBV4-3
CDR3 DNA: TGCGCCAGCAGCCAAGATCGGGCGTCCCCCTACGAGCAGTACTTC
CDR3 protein: CASSQDRASPYEQYF

clone size: NA
J gene: TRBJ2-3
D gene: NA
V gene: TRBV4-3
CDR3 DNA: TGCGCCAGCAGCCAAGGGGGGCCAGATACGCAGTATTTT
CDR3 protein: CASSQGGPDTQYF

clone size: NA
J gene: TRBJ1-2
D gene: NA
V gene: TRBV25-1
CDR3 DNA: TGTGCCAGCAGTGAATCAGGCAGCATCTATGGCTACACCTTC
CDR3 protein: CASSESGSIYGYTF

clone size: NA
J gene: TRBJ2-7
D gene: TRBD1
V gene: TRBV6-5
CDR3 DNA: TGTGCCAGCAGTACCAGGACAGGATACGAGCAGTACTTC
CDR3 protein: CASSTRTGYEQYF

clone size: NA
J gene: TRBJ2-3
D gene: NA
V gene: TRBV2
CDR3 DNA: TGTGCCAGCAGTGACCCTAGCGACACAGATACGCAGTATTTT
CDR3 protein: CASSDPSDTDTQYF

clone size: NA
J gene: TRBJ2-7
D gene: NA
V gene: TRBV13
CDR3 DNA: TGTGCCAGCAGCTTAGACAGGGAGGACGAGCAGTACTTC
CDR3 protein: CASSLDREDEQYF

clone size: NA
J gene: TRBJ1-6
D gene: NA
V gene: TRBV4-3
CDR3 DNA: TGCGCCAGCAGCCAGACGACAAATCGCAATTCACCCCTCCACTTT
CDR3 protein: CASSQTTNRNSPLHF

clone size: NA
J gene: TRBJ1-1
D gene: NA
V gene: TRBV30
CDR3 DNA: TGTGCCTGGAGTTCGGGCAGAGAAGCTTTCTTT
CDR3 protein: CAWSSGREAFF

clone size: NA
J gene: TRBJ2-1
D gene: TRBD2
V gene: TRBV30
CDR3 DNA: TGTGCCTGGAGTGTAGGGACTAGCGTTAATGAGCAGTTCTTC
CDR3 protein: CAWSVGTSVNEQFF

clone size: NA
J gene: TRBJ1-1
D gene: TRBD1
V gene: TRBV7-2
CDR3 DNA: TGTGCCAGCAGCTCAGGGACAGGGGCAGGGAACACTGAAGCTTTCTTT
CDR3 protein: CASSSGTGAGNTEAFF

clone size: NA
J gene: TRBJ1-1
D gene: NA
V gene: TRBV5-1
CDR3 DNA: TGCGCCAGCAGCTTGAAGGGTTCCACTGAAGCTTTCTTT
CDR3 protein: CASSLKGSTEAFF

clone size: NA
J gene: TRBJ1-1
D gene: NA
V gene: TRBV13
CDR3 DNA: TGTGCCAGCAGCTCGACAGAGGCTGGGAACACTGAAGCTTTCTTT
CDR3 protein: CASSSTEAGNTEAFF

clone size: NA
J gene: TRBJ1-1
D gene: TRBD1
V gene: TRBV27
CDR3 DNA: TGTGCCAGCAGTACACCTTACGAACAGGGGAGGACTGAAGCTTTCTTT
CDR3 protein: CASSTPYEQGRTEAFF

clone size: few
J gene: TRBJ2-3
D gene: NA
V gene: TRBV15
CDR3 DNA: TGTGCCACCAGGTTAGGGATGTCCACAGATACGCAGTATTTT
CDR3 protein: CATRLGMSTDTQYF

clone size: NA
J gene: TRBJ2-1
D gene: TRBD2
V gene: TRBV19
CDR3 DNA: TGTGCCAGTACTCCCTTCCTAGCGGGGTACAATGAGCAGTTCTTC
CDR3 protein: CASTPFLAGYNEQFF

clone size: NA
J gene: TRBJ1-1
D gene: NA
V gene: TRBV14
CDR3 DNA: TGTGCCAGCAGCCAAGTCTATGAAAGGAACACTGAAGCTTTCTTT
CDR3 protein: CASSQVYERNTEAFF

clone size: NA
J gene: TRBJ2-3
D gene: NA
V gene: TRBV7-9
CDR3 DNA: TGTGCCAGCAGCTTAGGGACGAATACGCAGTATTTT
CDR3 protein: CASSLGTNTQYF

clone size: few
J gene: TRBJ2-5
D gene: NA
V gene: TRBV7-9
CDR3 DNA: TGTGCCAGCAGCTTCCCGACTGGTAAAGAGACCCAGTACTTC
CDR3 protein: CASSFPTGKETQYF

clone size: few
J gene: TRBJ2-7
D gene: NA
V gene: TRBV11-2
CDR3 DNA: TGTGCCAGCAGCTTAGTTCAGGGCTTCTACGAGCAGTACTTC
CDR3 protein: CASSLVQGFYEQYF

clone size: NA
J gene: TRBJ2-7
D gene: NA
V gene: TRBV11-2
CDR3 DNA: TGTGCCAGCAACATACAGGGTGTCGAGTACGAGCAGTACTTC
CDR3 protein: CASNIQGVEYEQYF

clone size: NA
J gene: TRBJ2-7
D gene: TRBD1
V gene: TRBV25-1
CDR3 DNA: TGTGCCAGCAGTGGGGCCGGGACAGGGGACTCCTACGAGCAGTACTTC
CDR3 protein: CASSGAGTGDSYEQYF

clone size: NA
J gene: TRBJ2-5
D gene: NA
V gene: TRBV29-1
CDR3 DNA: TGCAGCGTTGAATGGAGGGGCAGCCAAGAGACCCAGTACTTC
CDR3 protein: CSVEWRGSQETQYF

clone size: NA
J gene: TRBJ2-1
D gene: NA
V gene: TRBV5-6
CDR3 DNA: TGTGCCAGCAGCTCTACGTTGTTGGATGAGCAGTTCTTC
CDR3 protein: CASSSTLLDEQFF

clone size: few
J gene: TRBJ2-7
D gene: NA
V gene: TRBV7-9
CDR3 DNA: TGTGCCAGCAGCCACTCCTCCGGGACACACGGTGGGCAGTACTTC
CDR3 protein: CASSHSSGTHGGQYF

clone size: NA
J gene: TRBJ1-1
D gene: TRBD1
V gene: TRBV5-1
CDR3 DNA: TGCGCCAGCAGCTCAGACAGGGGATACACTGAAGCTTTCTTT
CDR3 protein: CASSSDRGYTEAFF

clone size: few
J gene: TRBJ2-6
D gene: NA
V gene: TRBV5-6
CDR3 DNA: TGTGCCAGCAGCTTGGCCAATTTACGGTACTCTGGGGCCAACGTCCTGACTTTC
CDR3 protein: CASSLANLRYSGANVLTF

clone size: NA
J gene: TRBJ2-1
D gene: TRBD2
V gene: TRBV29-1
CDR3 DNA: TGCAGCGTCTTAGCGGGGGGTATCGACAATGAGCAGTTCTTC
CDR3 protein: CSVLAGGIDNEQFF

clone size: few
J gene: TRBJ1-5
D gene: NA
V gene: TRBV19
CDR3 DNA: TGTGCCAGTAGTATAGCCGACCGGGAGCCCCAGCATTTT
CDR3 protein: CASSIADREPQHF

clone size: NA
J gene: TRBJ2-2
D gene: NA
V gene: TRBV23-1
CDR3 DNA: TGCGCCAGCAGTCACCTACAGCGCTCTACATTAGCCGGGGAGCTGTTTTTT
CDR3 protein: CASSHLQRSTLAGELFF

clone size: NA
J gene: TRBJ2-1
D gene: NA
V gene: TRBV6-5
CDR3 DNA: TGTGCCAGCAGTCACCAAGACCGACTCCAGCAGTTCTTC
CDR3 protein: CASSHQDRLQQFF

clone size: few
J gene: TRBJ1-1
D gene: NA
V gene: TRBV29-1
CDR3 DNA: TGCAGCGTTGGGAGAGACATGAACACTGAAGCTTTCTTT
CDR3 protein: CSVGRDMNTEAFF

clone size: NA
J gene: TRBJ2-1
D gene: TRBD1
V gene: TRBV27
CDR3 DNA: TGTGCCAGCAGTTCGACCGGGACAGGGAGGGGGAATGAGCAGTTCTTC
CDR3 protein: CASSSTGTGRGNEQFF

clone size: NA
J gene: TRBJ2-3
D gene: TRBD2
V gene: TRBV29-1
CDR3 DNA: TGCAGCGTTGAGGGACTACCTGGAACTAGCACAGATACGCAGTATTTT
CDR3 protein: CSVEGLPGTSTDTQYF

clone size: NA
J gene: TRBJ1-2
D gene: NA
V gene: TRBV4-3
CDR3 DNA: TGCGCCAGCAGCCAAGATGGGGCGGGATGGGAGGGCTACACCTTC
CDR3 protein: CASSQDGAGWEGYTF

clone size: NA
J gene: TRBJ1-2
D gene: NA
V gene: TRBV30
CDR3 DNA: TGTGCCTGGAGTGTATCTTCCGCTAGCTATGGCTACACCTTC
CDR3 protein: CAWSVSSASYGYTF